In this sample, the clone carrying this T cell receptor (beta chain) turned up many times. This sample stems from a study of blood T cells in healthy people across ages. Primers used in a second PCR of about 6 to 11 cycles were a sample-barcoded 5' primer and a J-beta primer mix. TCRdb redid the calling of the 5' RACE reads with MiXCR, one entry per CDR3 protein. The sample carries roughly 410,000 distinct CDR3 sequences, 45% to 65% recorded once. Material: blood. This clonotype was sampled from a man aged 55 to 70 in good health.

The CDR3 region is CSARDAGSGGLQETQYF. The CDR3 DNA reads TGCAGTGCTAGAGATGCTGGTAGCGGGGGATTACAAGAGACCCAGTACTTC. This chain links TRBV20-1 with TRBJ2-5; 9 positions agree with TRBD2. The V and J ends lost 0 bases and 2 bases, in that order; junction bases with no gene match: 10. The germline gives CDR1 DFQATT, CDR2 SNEGSKA (reference sequence). The CDR3 length is 17 residues.